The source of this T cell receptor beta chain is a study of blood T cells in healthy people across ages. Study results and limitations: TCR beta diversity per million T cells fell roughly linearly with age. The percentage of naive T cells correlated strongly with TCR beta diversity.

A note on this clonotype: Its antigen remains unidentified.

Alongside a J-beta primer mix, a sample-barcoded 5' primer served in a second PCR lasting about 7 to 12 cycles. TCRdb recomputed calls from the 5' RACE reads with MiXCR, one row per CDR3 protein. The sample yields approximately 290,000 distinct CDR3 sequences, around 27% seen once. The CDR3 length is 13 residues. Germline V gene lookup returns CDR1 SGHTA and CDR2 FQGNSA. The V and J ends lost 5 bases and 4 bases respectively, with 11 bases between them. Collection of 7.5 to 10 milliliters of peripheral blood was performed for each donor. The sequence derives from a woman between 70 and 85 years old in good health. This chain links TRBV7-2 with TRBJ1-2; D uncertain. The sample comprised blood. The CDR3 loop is CASSVGRSYGYTF. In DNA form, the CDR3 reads TGTGCCAGCAGCGTCGGGAGGAGCTATGGCTACACCTTC.